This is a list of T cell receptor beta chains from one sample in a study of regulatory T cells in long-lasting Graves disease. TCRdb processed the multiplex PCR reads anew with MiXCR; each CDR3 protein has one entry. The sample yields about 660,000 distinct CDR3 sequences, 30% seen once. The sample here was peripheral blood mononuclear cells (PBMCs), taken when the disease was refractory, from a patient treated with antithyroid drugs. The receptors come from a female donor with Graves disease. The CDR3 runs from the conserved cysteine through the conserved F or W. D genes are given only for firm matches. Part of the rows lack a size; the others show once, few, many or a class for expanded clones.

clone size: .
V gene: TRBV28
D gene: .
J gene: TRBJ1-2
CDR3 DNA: TGTGCCAGCAGTTCAACCTTCGCAATGCCGGATGGCTACACCTTC
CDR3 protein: CASSSTFAMPDGYTF

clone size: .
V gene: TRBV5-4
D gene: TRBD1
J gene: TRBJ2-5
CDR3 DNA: TGTGCCAGCAGCTCACAGGGGCAAGAGACCCAGTACTTC
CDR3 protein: CASSSQGQETQYF

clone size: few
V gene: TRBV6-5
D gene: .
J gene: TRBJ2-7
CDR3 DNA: TGTGCCAGCAGTTCACTTGGGGAGTGCTCCTACGAGCAGTACTTC
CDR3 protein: CASSSLGECSYEQYF

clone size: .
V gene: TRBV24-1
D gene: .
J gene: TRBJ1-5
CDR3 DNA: TGTGCCACCAGTGATTTTCTCAGGGCTAGCAATCAGCCCCAGCATTTT
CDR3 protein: CATSDFLRASNQPQHF

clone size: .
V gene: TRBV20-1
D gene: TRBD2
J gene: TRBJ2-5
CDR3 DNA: TGCAGTGTTTTTTCCGGGACTAGCGGGAGAGAGACCCAGTACTTC
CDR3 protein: CSVFSGTSGRETQYF

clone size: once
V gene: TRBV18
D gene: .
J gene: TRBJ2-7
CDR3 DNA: TGTGCCAGCCCACGGAGGTCTAGCTCCTACGAGCAGTACTTC
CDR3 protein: CASPRRSSSYEQYF

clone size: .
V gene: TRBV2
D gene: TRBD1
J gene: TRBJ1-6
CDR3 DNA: TGTGCCAGCAGTGCCGGGACAGGGATTGGCAATTCACCCCTCCACTTT
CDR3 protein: CASSAGTGIGNSPLHF

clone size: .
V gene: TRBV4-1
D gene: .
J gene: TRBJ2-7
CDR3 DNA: TGCGCCAGCAAAGGGGGTAACGAGCAGTACTTC
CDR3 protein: CASKGGNEQYF

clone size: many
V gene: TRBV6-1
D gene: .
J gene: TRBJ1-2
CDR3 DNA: TGTGCCGCTCTGCCATCGGACGGAGGTCAGGGGTATGGCTACACCTTC
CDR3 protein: CAALPSDGGQGYGYTF

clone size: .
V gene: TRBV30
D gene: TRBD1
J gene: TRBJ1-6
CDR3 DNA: TGTGCCTGTGGACAGGGGGAGGAGAATTCACCCCTCCACTTT
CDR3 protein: CACGQGEENSPLHF

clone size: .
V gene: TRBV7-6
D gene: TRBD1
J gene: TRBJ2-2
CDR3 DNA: TGTGCCAGCAGCTTAGCTCTGGGACAGGGGAGCACCGGGGAGCTGTTTTTT
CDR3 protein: CASSLALGQGSTGELFF

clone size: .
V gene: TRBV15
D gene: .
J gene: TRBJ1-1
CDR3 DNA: TGTGCCACCAGCAGAGATCTTTTAACAGCTAACACTGAAGCTTTCTTT
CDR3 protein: CATSRDLLTANTEAFF

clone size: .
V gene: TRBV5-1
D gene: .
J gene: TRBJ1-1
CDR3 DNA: TGCGCCAGCAGTCGATCGGGGCCCACAAACACTGAAGCTTTCTTT
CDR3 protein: CASSRSGPTNTEAFF

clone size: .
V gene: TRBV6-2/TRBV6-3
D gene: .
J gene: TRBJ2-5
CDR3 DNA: TGTGCCAGCAGTTACTCGGACGGGTTCCAAGAGACCCAGTACTTC
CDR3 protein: CASSYSDGFQETQYF

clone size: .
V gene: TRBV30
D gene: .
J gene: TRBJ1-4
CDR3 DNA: TGTGCCTGGACAATAAGAGATGAAAAACTGTTTTTT
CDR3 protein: CAWTIRDEKLFF

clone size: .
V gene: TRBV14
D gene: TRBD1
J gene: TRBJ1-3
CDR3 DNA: TGTGCCAGCGGGACAGGTTTCTCTGGAAACACCATATATTTT
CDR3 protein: CASGTGFSGNTIYF

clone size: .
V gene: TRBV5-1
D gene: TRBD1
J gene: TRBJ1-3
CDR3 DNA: TGCGCCAGCAGCCCCCGGGACAGGATGTTCGGCTCTGGAAACACCATATATTTT
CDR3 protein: CASSPRDRMFGSGNTIYF

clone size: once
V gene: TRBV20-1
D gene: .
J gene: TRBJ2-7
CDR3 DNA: TGCAGTGCTAGAGACCCACTTAGGACCTACGAGCAGTACTTC
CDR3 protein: CSARDPLRTYEQYF

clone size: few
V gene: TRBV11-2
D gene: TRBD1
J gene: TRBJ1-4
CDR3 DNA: TGTGCCAGCAGACGCCCCGGGACAGGGGACAAGGGGGAAAAACTGTTTTTT
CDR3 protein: CASRRPGTGDKGEKLFF

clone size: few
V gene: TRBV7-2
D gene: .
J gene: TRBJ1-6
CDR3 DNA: TGTGCCAGCAGCCTACAGGGAAAAATTAATTCACCCCTCCACTTT
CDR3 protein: CASSLQGKINSPLHF

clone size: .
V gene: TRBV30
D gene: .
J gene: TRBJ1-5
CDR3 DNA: TGTGCCTGGAGTGTAGAGGGTAGTCAGCCCCAGCATTTT
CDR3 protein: CAWSVEGSQPQHF

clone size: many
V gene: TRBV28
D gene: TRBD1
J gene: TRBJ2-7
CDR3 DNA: TGTGCCAGCTTTAGGACAGGGCAGGGTGGCGAGCAGTACTTC
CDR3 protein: CASFRTGQGGEQYF

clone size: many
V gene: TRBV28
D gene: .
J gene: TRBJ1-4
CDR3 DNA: TGTGCCAGCAGTTTCATGAACCACGGGAATGAAAAACTGTTTTTT
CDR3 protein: CASSFMNHGNEKLFF

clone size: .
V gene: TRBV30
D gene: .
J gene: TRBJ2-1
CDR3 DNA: TGTGCCTGGGGCGACTCTTCCAATGAGCAGTTCTTC
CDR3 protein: CAWGDSSNEQFF

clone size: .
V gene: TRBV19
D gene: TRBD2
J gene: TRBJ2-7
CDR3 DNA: TGTGCCAGTAGTATAACAAGCGGGAGTTTTGAAGAGCAGTACTTC
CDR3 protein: CASSITSGSFEEQYF

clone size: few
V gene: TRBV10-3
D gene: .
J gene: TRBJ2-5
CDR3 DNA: TGTGCCATCGGGGCTATCGAGACCCAGTACTTC
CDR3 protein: CAIGAIETQYF

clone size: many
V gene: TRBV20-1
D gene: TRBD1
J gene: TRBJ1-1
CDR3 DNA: TGCAGTGCTAGGACCAGGGGGCGCGTAGGTGAAGCTTTCTTT
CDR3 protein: CSARTRGRVGEAFF

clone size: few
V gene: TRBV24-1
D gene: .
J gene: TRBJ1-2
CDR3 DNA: TGTGCCACCAGTGAGCCGGGACAAGCCTATGGCTACACCTTC
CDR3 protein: CATSEPGQAYGYTF

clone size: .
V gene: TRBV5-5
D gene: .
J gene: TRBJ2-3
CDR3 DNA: TGTGCCAGCAGCTCCCGGTTGGGACAACGCACAGATACGCAGTATTTT
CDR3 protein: CASSSRLGQRTDTQYF

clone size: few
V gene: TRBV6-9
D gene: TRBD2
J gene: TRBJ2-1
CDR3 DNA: TGTGCCAGCAGTTATGGACTAGCGGGGGACAATGAGCAGTTCTTC
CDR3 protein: CASSYGLAGDNEQFF

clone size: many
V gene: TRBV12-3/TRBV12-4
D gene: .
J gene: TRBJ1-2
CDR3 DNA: TGTGCCAGCAGATCAGGGGTCTATGGCTACACCTTC
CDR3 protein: CASRSGVYGYTF

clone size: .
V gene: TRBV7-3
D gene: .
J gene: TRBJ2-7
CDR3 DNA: TGTGCCAGCAGCCCGGCCCCATCTAGCTCCTACGAGCAGTACTTC
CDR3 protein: CASSPAPSSSYEQYF

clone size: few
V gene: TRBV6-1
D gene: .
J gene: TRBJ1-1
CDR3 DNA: TGTGCCAGCACCATCGGGGGGGGGAACACTGAAGCTTTCTTT
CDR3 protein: CASTIGGGNTEAFF

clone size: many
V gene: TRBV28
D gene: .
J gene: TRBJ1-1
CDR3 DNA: TGTGCCAGCAGCCCTAATCAGGGGAACACTGAAGCTTTCTTT
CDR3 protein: CASSPNQGNTEAFF

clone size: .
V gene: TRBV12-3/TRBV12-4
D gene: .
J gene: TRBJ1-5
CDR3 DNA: TGTGCCAGCAGTTTGGATACATATAATCAGCCCCAGCATTTT
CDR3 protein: CASSLDTYNQPQHF

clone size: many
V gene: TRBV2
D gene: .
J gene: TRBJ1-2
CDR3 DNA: TGTGCCAGCAGTGAGTTAGGGCGCAGCTATGGCTACACCTTC
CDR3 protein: CASSELGRSYGYTF

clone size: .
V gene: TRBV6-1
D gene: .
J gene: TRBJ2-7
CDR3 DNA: TGTGCCAGCACCCCTCTTAAGAATGTCCGATACCAGTACTTC
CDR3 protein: CASTPLKNVRYQYF